This passage covers 29 T cell receptor beta chains from one sample sequenced in a study of monozygotic twins with inflammatory bowel disease. TCRdb reprocessed the 5' RACE reads and stores each CDR3 protein as one record, lacking DNA. The table lists 150,000 to 200,000 distinct CDR3 sequences. Material for sequencing was blood. These receptors originate from a human donor with ulcerative colitis or Crohn's disease, or a healthy co-twin of an affected twin (not recorded which).

The chain employs TRBV24-1 and TRBJ2-3. The CDR3 has 14 residues. Looked up from germline, CDR1 is KGHDR and CDR2 is SFDVKD. The CDR3: CATSDFRQTDTQYF.

The chain links TRBV10-1 to TRBJ2-7; TCRdb's D call of TRBD1 is untestable without DNA. Germline CDR1 and CDR2: WNHNN and SYGVQD (reference sequence). The CDR3 runs 14 residues. CDR3 protein: CASSDRQGLDEQYF.

This chain uses TRBV12-3 or TRBV12-4 with TRBJ2-7; TCRdb selects TRBD1, and the lack of DNA leaves this call unchecked. This CDR3 spans 15 amino acids. CDR3 region: CASSLGPGALYEQYF.

The chain joins TRBV3-1 to TRBJ1-6. CDR1 and CDR2 (germline): LGHDT, YNNKEL (reference sequence). This CDR3 region has 17 residues. This chain's CDR3 is CASSQASLSSYNSPLHF.

This sequence joins TRBV15 and TRBJ2-3. There are 12 residues in the CDR3. Germline CDR1 and CDR2: LNHNV and YYDKDF (reference sequence). CDR3 region: CATSTRADTQYF.

The chain has TRBV3-1 and TRBJ1-1; TCRdb names TRBD1, which stays unverified in the absence of DNA. This CDR3 contains 17 residues. Germline V lookup: CDR1 LGHDT, CDR2 YNNKEL (reference sequence). CDR3 sequence reads: CASSQESEGTLNTEAFF.

The chain is built from TRBV6-2 or TRBV6-3 and TRBJ2-7; checking the TCRdb D call of TRBD1 is not possible without DNA. Per the germline V gene, CDR1 is MNHEY and CDR2 is SVGEGT. The CDR3 is 15 residues long. The CDR3 loop is CASRSADSLPYEQYF.

The chain employs TRBV5-1 and TRBJ1-2; TCRdb selects TRBD1, and the lack of DNA leaves this call unchecked. The germline V gene encodes CDR1 SGHRS and CDR2 YFSETQ. There are 15 residues in the CDR3. The CDR3: CASSPGGSLNYGYTF.

V and J are TRBV5-1 and TRBJ2-3. The CDR3 runs 13 residues. From germline, CDR1 is SGHRS and CDR2 YFSETQ. The CDR3 sequence is CASSQRSTDTQYF. Full variable domain (remainder filled in from reference TRBV5-1 and TRBJ2-3): KAGVTQTPRYLIKTRGQQVTLSCSPISGHRSVSWYQQTPGQGLQFLFEYFSETQRNKGNFPGRFSGRQFSNSRSEMNVSTLELGDSALYLCASSQRSTDTQYFGPGTRLTVL.

The CDR3 protein is CASSYSPGQGSFEQYF. The gene calls are TRBV6-2 or TRBV6-3 and TRBJ2-7; checking the TCRdb D call of TRBD1 is not possible without DNA. This CDR3 spans 16 amino acids. The germline V gene has CDR1 MNHEY and CDR2 SVGEGT.

The CDR3 reads CASSKKGLAGGLHEQFF. The chain uses TRBV5-4 and TRBJ2-1; the TCRdb D gene call, TRBD2, has no DNA to confirm it. The CDR3 has 17 amino acids. The germline V gene encodes CDR1 SGHNT and CDR2 YYREEE (reference sequence).

The chain recombines TRBV5-4 with TRBJ2-3; TCRdb calls TRBD1, which cannot be checked without DNA. The CDR3 is made up of 17 amino acids. Germline V gives CDR1 SGHNT, CDR2 YYREEE (reference sequence). CDR3 region: CASSLAIGTVVPDTQYF.

The gene calls are TRBV11-2 and TRBJ1-1; the D gene TCRdb calls, TRBD1, cannot be checked with no DNA. CDR3 size: 15 residues. The V gene's germline CDR1 is SGHAT and CDR2 FQNNGV. This chain's CDR3 is CASSLETGFIAEAFF.

The chain joins TRBV7-2 to TRBJ2-2; TCRdb returns TRBD2, unconfirmable since there is no DNA. Germline CDR1 is SGHTA and CDR2 is FQGNSA. The CDR3 consists of 15 residues. CDR3 region: CASSLRLAGTGELFF.

V usage is TRBV2 and J usage is TRBJ2-3; TCRdb reports TRBD2, a call that lacks DNA to check it against. This CDR3 contains 14 residues. In germline, CDR1 is SNHLY, CDR2 FYNNEI. The CDR3 spells CASILAEVTDTQYF.

The chain uses TRBV20-1 and TRBJ2-3; checking the TCRdb D call of TRBD2 is not possible without DNA. This CDR3 comprises 17 residues. Germline-derived CDR1 and CDR2 are DFQATT and SNEGSKA (reference sequence). This chain's CDR3 is CSAGTSGRSWRGDTQYF.

The chain has TRBV7-2 and TRBJ2-5; TCRdb gives TRBD1 as the D gene, but with no DNA this cannot be confirmed. The CDR3 has 16 residues. Germline V gene lookup returns CDR1 SGHTA and CDR2 FQGNSA. CDR3 sequence: CASSLEWRRGLGTQYF. The full variable domain, in which reference TRBV7-2 and TRBJ2-5 provide the parts outside the CDR3, is GAGVSQSPSNKVTEKGKDVELRCDPISGHTALYWYRQSLGQGLEFLIYFQGNSAPDKSGLPSDRFSAERTGGSVSTLTIQRTQQEDSAVYLCASSLEWRRGLGTQYFGPGTRLLVL.

The J gene is TRBJ2-7, the V gene TRBV20-1; without DNA, the TCRdb call of TRBD2 cannot be checked. The germline V gene encodes CDR1 DFQATT and CDR2 SNEGSKA (reference sequence). This CDR3 has 13 amino acids. This CDR3 reads CSASSGTSYEQYF.

The chain employs TRBV6-2 or TRBV6-3 and TRBJ2-1; TCRdb reports TRBD1, a call that lacks DNA to check it against. Germline V gives CDR1 MNHEY, CDR2 SVGEGT. The CDR3 contains 13 residues. Here the CDR3 reads CASSDGPGDEQFF.

The gene calls are TRBV21-1 and TRBJ1-3; TCRdb picks TRBD1, but there is no DNA to check that call. TRBV21-1 is a pseudogene locus. CDR3 length: 16 residues. CDR3 sequence: CASSKGHRGSGNTIYF.

The chain recombines TRBV4-1 with TRBJ1-6; TCRdb gives TRBD1 as the D gene, but with no DNA this cannot be confirmed. Germline CDR1 and CDR2: MGHRA and YSYEKL. This CDR3 is 15 amino acids long. This chain's CDR3 is CASSQKQGEFSPLHF.

This chain links TRBV14 with TRBJ2-7; with no DNA, the TCRdb D assignment of TRBD2 cannot be verified. CDR1 and CDR2 from the germline V gene are SGHDN and FVKESK. The CDR3 has 14 amino acids. Here the CDR3 reads CASTLSGGPYEQYF. Supplemented by reference TRBV14 and TRBJ2-7, the full variable domain reads EAGVTQFPSHSVIEKGQTVTLRCDPISGHDNLYWYRRVMGKEIKFLLHFVKESKQDESGMPNNRFLAERTGGTYSTLKVQPAELEDSGVYFCASTLSGGPYEQYFGPGTRLTVT.

The rearrangement joins TRBV29-1 to TRBJ2-7. Germline values: CDR1 SQVTM, CDR2 ANQGSEA. CDR3 length: 11 amino acids. CDR3 region: CSAGGPYEQYF.

The rearrangement joins TRBV12-3 or TRBV12-4 to TRBJ1-2; the D call from TCRdb, TRBD1, cannot be confirmed without DNA. CDR3 length: 15 amino acids. CDR3 protein: CASSLGDRIIYGYTF.

The rearrangement links TRBV28 to TRBJ2-3. Germline lookup yields CDR1 MDHEN and CDR2 SYDVKM. The CDR3 loop spans 15 amino acids. The CDR3 protein is CASGLNLVGTDTQYF. Filled out from reference TRBV28 and TRBJ2-3, the complete variable domain reads DVKVTQSSRYLVKRTGEKVFLECVQDMDHENMFWYRQDPGLGLRLIYFSYDVKMKEKGDIPEGYSVSREKKERFSLILESASTNQTSMYLCASGLNLVGTDTQYFGPGTRLTVL.

This chain joins TRBV3-1 and TRBJ2-5; TCRdb's assignment of TRBD1 cannot be checked, as there is no DNA. Germline assignment: CDR1 LGHDT and CDR2 YNNKEL (reference sequence). The CDR3 runs 15 residues. CDR3: CASSQALSVQETQYF.

This sequence joins TRBV5-6 and TRBJ1-1; TCRdb gives TRBD1 as the D gene, but with no DNA this cannot be confirmed. CDR1 is SGHDT, CDR2 YYEEEE, per germline. This CDR3 region has 12 residues. CDR3 amino acids: CASSSGVSEAFF. The variable domain in full, completed from reference TRBV5-6 and TRBJ1-1, reads DAGVTQSPTHLIKTRGQQVTLRCSPKSGHDTVSWYQQALGQGPQFIFQYYEEEERQRGNFPDRFSGHQFPNYSSELNVNALLLGDSALYLCASSSGVSEAFFGQGTRLTVV.

This CDR3 reads CASSQPGQGRTGELFF. The V call is TRBV4-1, the J call TRBJ2-2; TCRdb picks TRBD1, but there is no DNA to check that call. Germline CDR1 is MGHRA and CDR2 is YSYEKL. CDR3 length equals 16 residues.

This sequence joins TRBV19 and TRBJ2-3; TCRdb proposes TRBD2, but this gene call is untestable without DNA. The CDR3 contains 18 residues. The germline V gene has CDR1 LNHDA and CDR2 SQIVND (reference sequence). CDR3 region: CASSIRASGRTSTDTQYF.